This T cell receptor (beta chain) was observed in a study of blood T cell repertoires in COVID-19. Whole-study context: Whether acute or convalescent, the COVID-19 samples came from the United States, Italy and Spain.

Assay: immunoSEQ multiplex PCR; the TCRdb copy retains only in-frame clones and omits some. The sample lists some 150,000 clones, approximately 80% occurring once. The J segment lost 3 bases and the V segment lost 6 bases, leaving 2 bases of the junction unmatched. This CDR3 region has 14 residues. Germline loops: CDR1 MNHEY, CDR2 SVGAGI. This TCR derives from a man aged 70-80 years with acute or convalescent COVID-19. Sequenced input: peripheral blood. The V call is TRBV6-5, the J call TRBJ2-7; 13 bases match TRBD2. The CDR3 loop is CASRRLAGGYEQYF. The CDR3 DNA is TGTGCCAGCAGGCGACTAGCGGGGGGCTACGAGCAGTACTTC.